Listed here are 10 T cell receptor beta chains from one sample, sequenced in a study of shared clonotypes between healthy human individuals. The method was immunoSEQ multiplex PCR; TCRdb's version includes in-frame clones alone and lacks a portion of them. This table has 600,000 to 750,000 clones, 80% to 95% appearing once. Material: memory CD8+ T cells from PBMCs. Subset given: CD45RO+ cells pooled with CCR7-negative TemRA cells. The source of these receptors is a young man in good health. Some clones in this sample may be carry-over from other donors' samples.

This clone was seen once. The CDR3 DNA is TGTGCCAGCAGTGAAAGGGTTAAGGGGCACTTGACAGATGAGCAGTTCTTC. Its protein is CASSERVKGHLTDEQFF. The rearrangement links TRBV2 to TRBJ2-1; maybe TRBD1 (5 bases). The CDR3 length is 17 residues. Germline CDR1 reads SNHLY; CDR2 reads FYNNEI. The V end lost 2 bases, the J end lost 8 bases, and 22 bases lay between the germline ends.

The chain couples TRBV7-7 to TRBJ2-2; TRBD2 matches 10 bases. In germline, CDR1 is SSHAT, CDR2 FNYEAQ (reference sequence). This CDR3 region has 18 residues. The ends lost 0 bases at V and 3 bases at J; junction bases unmatched: 7. This CDR3 reads CASSLARSGRVDTGELFF. CDR3 nucleotides: TGTGCCAGCAGCTTAGCGCGAAGCGGGAGGGTCGACACCGGGGAGCTGTTTTTT.

The chain links TRBV4-1 to TRBJ2-7; no clear D. Between the trimmed V and J ends, which lost 0 bases and 3 bases, there was a span of 15 bases. CDR1 and CDR2 from the germline V gene are MGHRA and YSYEKL. The CDR3 spans 16 residues. The CDR3: CASSQDLEEAFYEQYF. The CDR3 DNA follows: TGCGCCAGCAGCCAAGATTTGGAAGAGGCTTTCTACGAGCAGTACTTC.

The chain is built from TRBV7-2 and TRBJ2-3; D is undetermined. CDR1 and CDR2 (germline): SGHTA, FQGNSA. V was clipped by 3 bases and J by 9 bases, with 13 bases between them. The CDR3 contains 13 residues. CDR3 residues: CASSLSEVETQYF. CDR3 DNA: TGTGCCAGCAGCTTGTCAGAGGTCGAGACGCAGTATTTT.

V and J are TRBV7-2 and TRBJ2-1, with 8 bases aligning to TRBD2. Germline CDR1 is SGHTA and CDR2 is FQGNSA. The CDR3 has 16 amino acids. The junction had 10 bases not matched to a gene; V was cut back by 4 bases and J by 5 bases. The CDR3 nucleotides read TGTGCCAGCAGCTGGCCGCGGGTAGCGGGGAACAATGAGCAGTTCTTC. The encoded protein is CASSWPRVAGNNEQFF.

The J gene is TRBJ2-7, the V gene TRBV4-1; possibly TRBD1 for D (8 bases). Per germline, CDR1 MGHRA and CDR2 YSYEKL. The V and J ends lost 2 bases and 5 bases respectively, with 16 bases between them. The CDR3 has 15 residues. For the CDR3, the DNA is TGCGCCAGCAGCCAAACGCGGACAGGGAGGGACGAGCAGTACTTC. It codes for CASSQTRTGRDEQYF.

V gene TRBV19 combines with J gene TRBJ2-2; maybe TRBD1 (6 bases). V gave up 1 base and J gave up 0 bases, with 9 bases separating them. Germline V gene lookup returns CDR1 LNHDA and CDR2 SQIVND (reference sequence). The CDR3 runs to 16 residues. CDR3 amino acids: CASSIGAGANTGELFF. The CDR3 DNA sequence: TGTGCCAGTAGTATAGGAGCAGGGGCGAACACCGGGGAGCTGTTTTTT.

This clone was detected only once. The V call is TRBV5-4, the J call TRBJ2-2; weak D call: TRBD1 (5 bases). CDR1 is SGHNT, CDR2 YYREEE, per germline (reference sequence). V was cut by 4 bases and J by 1 base, with 11 bases left in between. The CDR3 covers 15 residues. The CDR3 sequence: CASSGASGNTGELFF. CDR3 bases: TGTGCCAGCAGCGGGGCTAGTGGGAACACCGGGGAGCTGTTTTTT.

This chain connects TRBV28 to TRBJ2-3, with D unresolved. CDR1 MDHEN and CDR2 SYDVKM come from the germline V gene. V was shortened by 1 base and J by 5 bases, with 13 bases between the two germline ends. The CDR3 has 15 residues. CDR3 nucleotide sequence: TGTGCCAGCAGTTTATTCCCGGAGATGAAAGATACGCAGTATTTT. Translating it yields CASSLFPEMKDTQYF.

In nucleotides, the CDR3 is TGTGCCAGCAGCCCCTCCTATAGGACAGGGGGAAACGTCCTGACTTTC. As protein: CASSPSYRTGGNVLTF. This chain links TRBV16 with TRBJ2-6; 10 bases fit TRBD1. The CDR3 has 16 amino acids. The V gene end was trimmed by 4 bases and the J gene end by 10 bases; junction bases not matched to a gene: 10. Germline V gene data show CDR1 as KGHSY and CDR2 as FQNENV. The whole variable domain, remainder taken from reference TRBV16 and TRBJ2-6, is GEEVAQTPKHLVRGEGQKAKLYCAPIKGHSYVFWYQQVLKNEFKFLISFQNENVFDETGMPKERFSAKCLPNSPCSLEIQATKLEDSAVYFCASSPSYRTGGNVLTFGAGSRLTVL.